These 13 T cell receptor beta chains originate from one sample sequenced in a study of regulatory T cells in long-lasting Graves disease. In building TCR beta libraries, iRepertoire HTBI primers were used together with Arm-PCR of CDR3 regions. Each CDR3 protein gets one entry after TCRdb re-called the multiplex PCR reads with MiXCR. Among hundreds of thousands of distinct CDR3 sequences, 15% were seen once, and the ten largest hold under 9%. Time point defined: newly diagnosed GD, antithyroid drugs for less than 3 months. Making the TCR library involved RNA that had been extracted from PBMCs. Another study also made use of these data, one on T cells in Graves' hyperthyroidism and ophthalmopathy.

The sequencing used peripheral blood mononuclear cells (PBMCs), collected at new diagnosis, from a patient treated with antithyroid drugs. These receptor sequences come from a woman aged 35 to 49 with Graves disease.

The chain links TRBV20-1 to TRBJ2-7; D gene uncertain. The V end was cut by 7 bases, the J end by 2 bases, with 9 bases between. Germline V gene lookup returns CDR1 DFQATT and CDR2 SNEGSKA (reference sequence). The CDR3 length is 11 residues. The CDR3 region has the DNA TGCAGTGTTTTCAGCCCCTACGAGCAGTACTTC. This codes for CSVFSPYEQYF.

This clonotype was found many times. The chain links TRBV9 to TRBJ2-1; 10 bases match TRBD2. This CDR3 contains 15 residues. CDR1 and CDR2 (germline): SGDLS, YYNGEE. The V gene end was trimmed by 1 base and the J gene end by 6 bases; junction bases not matched to a gene: 4. The CDR3 region has the DNA TGTGCCAGCAGCGTAACCGGACTAGCGGTCAATGAGCAGTTCTTC. Protein product: CASSVTGLAVNEQFF.

The chain is built from TRBV15 and TRBJ2-5; tentatively, D is TRBD1 or TRBD2 (5 bases each). Deletions cut 5 bases from V and 2 bases from J, with 12 bases between. The CDR3 runs to 14 residues. CDR1 LNHNV and CDR2 YYDKDF come from the germline V gene (reference sequence). CDR3 region: CATSRGPVQETQYF. CDR3 DNA sequence: TGTGCCACCAGCCGGGGACCAGTACAAGAGACCCAGTACTTC.

This clonotype was recorded many times. The chain employs TRBV10-3 and TRBJ2-3; 7 bases are shared with TRBD2. Germline CDR1 and CDR2: ENHRY and SYGVKD. The length of the CDR3 is 15 residues. V lost 5 bases and J lost 4; bases outside the gene matches: 9. DNA for the CDR3: TGTGCCATCAGTTCCTGGACTAGTCGTGCAGATACGCAGTATTTT. Translation gives CAISSWTSRADTQYF.

About this clonotype: Since a much larger clone is just one base distant, this may be a read error. The conserved phenylalanine or tryptophan is not found at the CDR3 terminus, so this likely reflects a read error. J is TRBJ2-5 and V is TRBV20-1, with 7 nucleotides matching TRBD2. Gene TRBJ2-1 matches the end of the DNA better, so the J call may be wrong. Germline V gene sequence: CDR1 DFQATT, CDR2 SNEGSKA (reference sequence). This CDR3 contains 16 residues. CDR3 DNA sequence: TGCAGTGCCAAGGAGGGCGGGAGAGGTTTTGTTGATGAGCAGTTCCTC. This encodes CSAKEGGRGFVDEQFL.

This clonotype was detected many times. This chain joins TRBV27 and TRBJ2-7; D might be TRBD2 (6 bases). Between the trimmed V and J ends, which lost 2 bases and 5 bases, there was a span of 22 bases. Per the germline V gene, CDR1 is MNHEY and CDR2 is SMNVEV (reference sequence). The CDR3 sequence is 17 residues long. CDR3 protein: CASSLIGGLGGGNEQYF. CDR3 nucleotides: TGTGCCAGCAGTTTAATTGGTGGCCTGGGAGGTGGTAACGAGCAGTACTTC.

This clonotype was recorded at least ten times. The CDR3 bases are TGTGCCAGCAGCTTCGCACAGGGGAACGAGCAGTACTTC. Its protein product is CASSFAQGNEQYF. This sequence joins TRBV7-9 and TRBJ2-7; 7 nucleotides match TRBD1. Germline V gives CDR1 SEHNR, CDR2 FQNEAQ (reference sequence). V was pared by 3 bases and J by 5 bases, with 4 bases of the junction left unmatched. The CDR3 extends over 13 amino acids.

At least ten counts were recorded for this clonotype. CDR3 coding DNA: TGTGCCAGTAGTATAGAGGGGGCTGCCCCCGCGGAACAGTTCTTC. Encoded protein: CASSIEGAAPAEQFF. The J gene is TRBJ2-1, the V gene TRBV19, with D tentatively TRBD1 (6 bases). Germline V lookup: CDR1 LNHDA, CDR2 SQIVND (reference sequence). V lost 0 bases and J lost 13, with 19 bases in between. CDR3 length: 15 residues. Full variable domain (remainder filled in from reference TRBV19 and TRBJ2-1): DGGITQSPKYLFRKEGQNVTLSCEQNLNHDAMYWYRQDPGQGLRLIYYSQIVNDFQKGDIAEGYSVSREKKESFPLTVTSAQKNPTAFYLCASSIEGAAPAEQFFGPGTRLTVL.

This clonotype appeared a few times. The CDR3 coding sequence is TGTGCCAGCTCTCGGGACCTACCCACCGGGGAGCTGTTTTTT. This sequence encodes CASSRDLPTGELFF. The chain combines TRBV18 with TRBJ2-2; either TRBD1 or TRBD2 may supply D (5 bases each). The CDR3 is 14 amino acids. The germline V gene encodes CDR1 KGHSH and CDR2 LQKENI. Between the trimmed V and J ends, which lost 6 bases and 4 bases, there was a span of 12 bases.

In its sample, this clonotype was seen once. The V gene is TRBV12-3 or TRBV12-4, the J gene TRBJ1-4; 9 nucleotides match TRBD1. With V trimmed by 4 bases and J by 3 bases, 6 bases remained unmatched. This CDR3 is built from 16 residues. Here the CDR3 reads CASSSQGASANEKLFF. CDR3 DNA sequence: TGTGCCAGCAGTTCACAGGGGGCTAGCGCTAATGAAAAACTGTTTTTT.

This clonotype was picked up many times. The rearrangement joins TRBV6-2 or TRBV6-3 to TRBJ2-5; TRBD2 matches 8 bases. The CDR3 sequence is 15 residues long. Looked up from germline, CDR1 is MNHEY and CDR2 is SVGEGT. Trimming at V came to 1 base and at J to 2 bases, leaving 3 bases not matched to a gene. In DNA form, the CDR3 reads TGTGCCAGCAGTTACTTGGGACTAGTACAAGAGACCCAGTACTTC. As protein: CASSYLGLVQETQYF.

This clonotype was seen at least ten times. V usage is TRBV28 and J usage is TRBJ2-3, with D hard to call. V dropped 3 bases and J dropped 6 bases, with 13 bases sitting between them. The CDR3 is made up of 14 amino acids. Germline-derived CDR1 and CDR2 are MDHEN and SYDVKM. CDR3 DNA: TGTGCCAGCAGTTTGGTAGGGCCTGGGGATACGCAGTATTTT. Translating gives CASSLVGPGDTQYF.

V and J are TRBV7-3 and TRBJ2-1; no clear D. Germline loops: CDR1 SGHTA, CDR2 FQGTGA. This CDR3 comprises 13 residues. The V gene lost 5 bases and the J gene lost 7 bases, with 12 bases spanning the gap. CDR3 coding DNA: TGTGCCAGCAGCCCCCAGCCGACAAATGAGCAGTTCTTC. Protein product: CASSPQPTNEQFF.